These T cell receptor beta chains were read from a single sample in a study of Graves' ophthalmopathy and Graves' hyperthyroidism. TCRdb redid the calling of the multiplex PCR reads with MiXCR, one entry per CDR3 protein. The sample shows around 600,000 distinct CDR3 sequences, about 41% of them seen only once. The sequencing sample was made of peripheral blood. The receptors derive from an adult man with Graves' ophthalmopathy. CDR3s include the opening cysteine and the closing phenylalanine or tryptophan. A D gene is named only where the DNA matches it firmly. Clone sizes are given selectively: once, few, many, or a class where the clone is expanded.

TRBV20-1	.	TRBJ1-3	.	CSAVFGGFSGNTIYF	TGCAGTGCGGTATTCGGGGGCTTCTCTGGAAACACCATATATTTT
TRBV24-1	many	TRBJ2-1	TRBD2	CATSDPDTSVNEQFF	TGTGCCACCAGTGATCCGGATACTAGCGTCAATGAGCAGTTCTTC
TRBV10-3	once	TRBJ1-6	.	CAISEPTGTRGSPLHF	TGTGCCATCAGTGAACCTACAGGGACCAGAGGTTCACCCCTCCACTTT
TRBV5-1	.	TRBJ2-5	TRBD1	CASSQMGQTQETQYF	TGCGCCAGCAGCCAGATGGGACAGACTCAAGAGACCCAGTACTTC
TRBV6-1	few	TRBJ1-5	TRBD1	CASLGTGRDQPQHF	TGTGCCAGCCTCGGGACAGGGAGGGATCAGCCCCAGCATTTT
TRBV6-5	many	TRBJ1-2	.	CASRGYDYGYTF	TGTGCCAGTCGGGGGTACGACTATGGCTACACCTTC
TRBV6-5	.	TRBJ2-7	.	CASTLRSSYEQYF	TGTGCCAGCACTCTCAGGAGCTCCTACGAGCAGTACTTC
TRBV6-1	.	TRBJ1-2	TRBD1	CASGGQYYGYTF	TGTGCCAGCGGGGGACAGTACTATGGCTACACCTTC
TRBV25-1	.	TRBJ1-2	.	CASSGPTDTFYGYTF	TGTGCCAGCTCCGGTCCGACAGATACTTTCTATGGCTACACCTTC
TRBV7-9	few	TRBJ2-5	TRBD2	CASSLGGGAGMETQYF	TGTGCCAGCAGCTTGGGCGGGGGGGCCGGTATGGAGACCCAGTACTTC
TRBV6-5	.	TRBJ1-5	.	CASSYDWFNQPQHF	TGTGCCAGCAGTTATGACTGGTTTAATCAGCCCCAGCATTTT
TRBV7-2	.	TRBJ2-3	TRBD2	CASSLAGLARNTQYF	TGTGCCAGCAGCTTAGCGGGACTAGCGCGGAATACGCAGTATTTT
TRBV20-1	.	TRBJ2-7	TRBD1	CSARVGTGFYEQYF	TGCAGTGCTAGGGTCGGGACAGGGTTTTACGAGCAGTACTTC
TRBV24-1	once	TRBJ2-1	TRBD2	CATSDPGLTNEQFF	TGTGCCACCAGTGATCCGGGACTAACTAATGAGCAGTTCTTC
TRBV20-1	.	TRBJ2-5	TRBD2	CSASSGDQETQYF	TGCAGTGCATCAAGCGGGGACCAAGAGACCCAGTACTTC
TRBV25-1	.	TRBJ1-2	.	CASSELGTAFYGYTF	TGTGCCAGCAGTGAACTCGGGACGGCTTTCTATGGCTACACCTTC
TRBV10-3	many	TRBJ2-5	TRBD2	CAISPGASGLQETQYF	TGTGCCATCAGTCCCGGTGCTAGCGGGCTGCAAGAGACCCAGTACTTC
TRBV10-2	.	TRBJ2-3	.	CASRQYRAPTDTQYF	TGCGCCAGCAGACAATACAGGGCCCCCACAGATACGCAGTATTTT
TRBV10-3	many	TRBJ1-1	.	CAISDLAGGTEAFF	TGTGCCATCAGTGATCTTGCAGGTGGCACTGAAGCTTTCTTT
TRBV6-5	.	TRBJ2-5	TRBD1	CASSLTGILKTQYF	TGTGCCAGCAGCCTGACAGGGATTTTGAAGACCCAGTACTTC
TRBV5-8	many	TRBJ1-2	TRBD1	CASRRMGQDYGYTF	TGTGCCAGCAGGCGCATGGGACAGGACTATGGCTACACCTTC
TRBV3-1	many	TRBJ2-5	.	CASSRMLRGETQYF	TGTGCCAGCAGCCGAATGCTACGGGGGGAGACCCAGTACTTC
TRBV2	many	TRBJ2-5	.	CASSSRPLKETQYF	TGTGCCAGCAGTAGCCGGCCACTAAAAGAGACCCAGTACTTC
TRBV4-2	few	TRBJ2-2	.	CASSLLNANPGELFF	TGTGCCAGCAGCCTACTGAATGCAAACCCCGGGGAGCTGTTTTTT
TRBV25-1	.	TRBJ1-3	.	CASSEISPPNTIYF	TGTGCCAGCAGTGAAATCTCCCCGCCCAACACCATATATTTT
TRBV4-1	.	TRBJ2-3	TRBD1	CASSREWGDRQADTQYF	TGTGCCAGCAGCCGAGAATGGGGGGACAGGCAAGCAGATACGCAGTATTTT
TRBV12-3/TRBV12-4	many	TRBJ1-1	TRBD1	CASINRDRGTEAFF	TGTGCCAGCATTAACCGCGACAGGGGGACTGAAGCTTTCTTT
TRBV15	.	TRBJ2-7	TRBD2	CATSRKLAVEQYF	TGTGCCACCAGCAGAAAACTAGCGGTTGAGCAGTACTTC
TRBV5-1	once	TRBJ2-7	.	CASSPVALELSYEQYF	TGCGCCAGCAGCCCCGTGGCACTCGAGCTCTCCTACGAGCAGTACTTC
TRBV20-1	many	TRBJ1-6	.	CSARLGPNSPLHF	TGCAGTGCTAGGTTGGGCCCTAATTCACCCCTCCACTTT
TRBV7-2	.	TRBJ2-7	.	CASSLYLEGSGYEQYF	TGTGCCAGCAGCTTATATCTTGAGGGGAGTGGCTACGAGCAGTACTTC